These 19 T cell receptor beta chains were sequenced from one sample in a study of follicular helper T cells after annual influenza vaccination. Sequencing was performed with immunoSEQ multiplex PCR; in TCRdb, only in-frame clones are kept and a portion is missing. The sample consists of 8,500 to 9,000 clones, roughly 80% of them appearing once. This sample's time point: 2014-2015 season, 7 days after vaccination. The starting material was CXCR5+ CD38- circulating T follicular helper cells from blood, obtained 7 days after influenza vaccination. Subset here: circulating Tfh, non-naive CD4+CXCR5+PD-1+ (ICOS+CD38+ or ICOS-CD38-). All receptors derive from an adult who received the influenza vaccine.

This clone was picked up one time. The chain is built from TRBV7-2 and TRBJ1-5; D is ambiguous. The CDR3 has 16 amino acids. V lost 3 bases and J 5 bases, leaving 17 bases between the germline ends. Per the germline V gene, CDR1 is SGHTA and CDR2 is FQGNSA. The CDR3 loop reads CASSLFTGPGYQPQHF. The CDR3 nucleotides read TGTGCCAGCAGCTTGTTTACGGGTCCTGGGTATCAGCCCCAGCATTTT.

This rearrangement joins TRBV15 to TRBJ1-6; 7 nucleotides line up with TRBD1. CDR1 and CDR2 (germline): LNHNV, YYDKDF (reference sequence). The CDR3 loop spans 14 amino acids. With V trimmed by 3 bases and J by 10 bases, 6 bases remained unmatched. The CDR3: CATSSFTGESPLHF. CDR3 in DNA: TGTGCCACCAGCAGCTTTACAGGGGAGTCACCCCTCCACTTT.

The V gene is TRBV4-3, the J gene TRBJ2-3; D is unresolved. V lost 0 bases to trimming and J lost 4 bases, with 8 bases between them. The germline gives CDR1 LGHNA, CDR2 YSLEER. This CDR3 contains 14 residues. For the CDR3, the DNA is TGCGCCAGCAGCCAAGATCCCCCTCCAGATACGCAGTATTTT. Translating it yields CASSQDPPPDTQYF.

This sequence joins TRBV18 and TRBJ1-2, with a weak D call TRBD1 (5 bases). The CDR3 totals 14 residues. Looked up from germline, CDR1 is KGHSH and CDR2 is LQKENI. Trimming pared 2 bases from V and 4 bases from J, leaving 11 bases between. CDR3 sequence: CASSPGEGSYGYTF. The CDR3 DNA sequence: TGTGCCAGCTCACCAGGCGAGGGGAGCTATGGCTACACCTTC.

The CDR3 DNA is TGTGCCATCAGTGGCGGGGGGACAGGGGCAGATACGCAGTATTTT. Translation: CAISGGGTGADTQYF. The rearrangement joins TRBV10-3 to TRBJ2-3; 10 nucleotides line up with TRBD1. The J segment lost 4 bases and the V segment lost 4 bases, leaving 5 bases of the junction unmatched. This CDR3 is 15 amino acids long. Germline CDR1 reads ENHRY; CDR2 reads SYGVKD.

The genes are TRBV13 and TRBJ2-2; 14 bases align to TRBD2. Looked up from germline, CDR1 is PRHDT and CDR2 is FYEKMQ (reference sequence). This CDR3 has 19 amino acids. The ends lost 4 bases at V and 4 bases at J; junction bases unmatched: 11. In DNA, the CDR3 is TGTGCCAGCAGCTACCGACTAGCGGGAGGGATAACTAGCACCGGGGAGCTGTTTTTT. As protein: CASSYRLAGGITSTGELFF.

The CDR3, as DNA: TGTGCCAGCAGCCCAAGTGGGCAGAAGAACACTGAAGCTTTCTTT. Translating gives CASSPSGQKNTEAFF. V gene TRBV11-3 combines with J gene TRBJ1-1; D call uncertain. The CDR3 consists of 15 residues. V lost 5 bases to trimming and J lost 1 base, with 14 bases between them. Germline V gene sequence: CDR1 SGHNT, CDR2 YENEEA.

The count of this clone is one. The chain carries TRBV6-4 and TRBJ2-5; perhaps TRBD1 as D (6 bases). The CDR3 runs to 13 residues. V lost 6 bases, J lost 4 bases, and 12 bases lay in between. Germline loops: CDR1 MRHNA, CDR2 SNTAGT. The CDR3 DNA is TGTGCCAGCAGCCGGACAGTTGGAGAGACCCAGTACTTC. It codes for CASSRTVGETQYF.

CDR3 nucleotides: TGTGCCAGCAGTTTAGTGGGTAGCGGAGCAGATACGCAGTATTTT. Translating gives CASSLVGSGADTQYF. This chain uses TRBV28 with TRBJ2-3; possible D gene TRBD2, 6 bases. The ends were cut back, 2 bases at V and 4 bases at J, with 13 bases in the middle. CDR1 and CDR2 from the germline V gene are MDHEN and SYDVKM. The length of the CDR3 is 15 residues.

The rearrangement links TRBV14 to TRBJ1-1, with D hard to call. The CDR3 length is 13 residues. The ends were cut back, 0 bases at V and 4 bases at J, with 6 bases in the middle. CDR1 is SGHDN, CDR2 FVKESK, per germline. The CDR3 here is CASSQERFTEAFF. The CDR3 nucleotides read TGTGCCAGCAGCCAAGAGAGGTTCACTGAAGCTTTCTTT.

The chain links TRBV19 to TRBJ2-3, with a possible D match to TRBD2 (5 bases). The V gene's germline CDR1 is LNHDA and CDR2 SQIVND (reference sequence). The CDR3 has 15 amino acids. V was shortened by 6 bases and J by 3 bases, with 16 bases between the two germline ends. The CDR3 DNA reads as TGTGCCAGTAGGTCCGAGTACGGGGAGACAGATACGCAGTATTTT. This encodes CASRSEYGETDTQYF.

This chain uses TRBV7-9 with TRBJ2-5, with D possibly being TRBD2 (7 bases). Germline CDR1 and CDR2: SEHNR and FQNEAQ (reference sequence). The CDR3 consists of 17 residues. The V gene lost 3 bases and the J gene lost 1 base, with 18 bases spanning the gap. The CDR3: CASSLRGWGGTQETQYF. The DNA for the CDR3 is TGTGCCAGCAGCTTGAGGGGCTGGGGGGGCACCCAAGAGACCCAGTACTTC.

V and J are TRBV7-2 and TRBJ2-2; 7 nucleotides agree with TRBD2. The J segment lost 4 bases and the V segment lost 5 bases, leaving 13 bases of the junction unmatched. Germline-derived CDR1 and CDR2 are SGHTA and FQGNSA. The CDR3 runs 17 residues. DNA for the CDR3: TGTGCCAGCAGCCCAGCGGGTAGGGCTAGCGGCACCGGGGAGCTGTTTTTT. Its translation: CASSPAGRASGTGELFF.

V and J are TRBV5-1 and TRBJ2-1, with 10 nucleotides matching TRBD2. Trimming cost V 1 base and J 5 bases; bases outside gene matches: 6. The CDR3 covers 16 residues. Germline CDR1 is SGHRS and CDR2 is YFSETQ. The CDR3 sequence is CASSLRVAGGNNEQFF. For the CDR3, the DNA is TGCGCCAGCAGCTTGCGGGTAGCGGGAGGAAACAATGAGCAGTTCTTC.

This clone was observed once. Here the CDR3 DNA reads TGCAGCGTTGAAGCTCGGCCGAGACAGCCCAACGATGGCTACACCTTC. Its protein product is CSVEARPRQPNDGYTF. The chain is built from TRBV29-1 and TRBJ1-2; the D gene is possibly TRBD1 (5 bases). V dropped 1 base and J dropped 6 bases, with 21 bases sitting between them. This CDR3 has 16 residues. Germline assignment: CDR1 SQVTM and CDR2 ANQGSEA.

The chain recombines TRBV19 with TRBJ2-3, with 7 bases lining up with TRBD2. Germline V gene lookup returns CDR1 LNHDA and CDR2 SQIVND (reference sequence). CDR3 length: 20 amino acids. Trimming took 5 bases from V and 2 from J; bases not matched to a gene: 22. CDR3 residues: CASSPSGASGRRLHTDTQYF. The CDR3 coding sequence is TGTGCCAGTAGTCCCTCCGGGGCTAGCGGAAGACGACTCCACACAGATACGCAGTATTTT.

J is TRBJ2-7 and V is TRBV25-1; 7 bases map to TRBD2. Germline V CDR1 and CDR2: MGHDK, SYGVNS. The CDR3 has 13 residues. V shed 2 bases and J 6 bases; nucleotides not matched to a gene: 4. CDR3 loop: CASSEGREGEQYF. CDR3 sequence (DNA): TGTGCCAGCAGTGAAGGGAGGGAGGGCGAGCAGTACTTC.

This clone occurred a few times. The chain employs TRBV5-8 and TRBJ1-1; D unresolved. The V and J ends lost 1 base and 5 bases respectively, with 3 bases between them. CDR1 and CDR2 from the germline V gene are SGHTS and YDEGEE. The CDR3 totals 11 residues. CDR3 region: CASSLQTEAFF. CDR3 DNA: TGTGCCAGCAGCTTGCAGACTGAAGCTTTCTTT.

This clone has just one count. The V and J genes are TRBV6-1 and TRBJ1-6; TRBD1 is a possible D gene (5 bases). Germline V gene lookup returns CDR1 MNHNS and CDR2 SASEGT. V was clipped by 5 bases and J by 7 bases, with 15 bases between them. The CDR3 length is 15 residues. The CDR3 sequence is CASSSVQGGNSPLHF. In DNA form, the CDR3 reads TGTGCCAGCAGTAGTGTTCAGGGTGGAAATTCACCCCTCCACTTT.